This record looks at one TCR beta chain sequence and its context. Antigen specificity is unknown. The data are from a study of T cell responses to AZD1222 COVID-19 vaccine. Using immunoSEQ multiplex PCR, the repertoire was profiled, and TCRdb retains in-frame clones only, with some absent. The table records some 120,000 clones, 90% of them present only once. Germline CDR1 is MDHEN and CDR2 is SYDVKM. The CDR3 length is 15 residues. Trimming took 5 bases from V and 4 from J; bases not matched to a gene: 7. Findings and limits, study-wide: Just six or seven AZD1222 recipients tested seropositive at baseline. Clonal diversity was possibly underestimated, and the donors were mostly white British, with more females. The span of vaccine-associated CD4 TCRs extended across spike, with dominance at 160-218 and 743-854. Two doses of AZD1222 preceded a rise in Spike-specific TCR breadth and depth.

Sequenced material: peripheral blood, taken 28 days after the second dose of the MenACWY control vaccine. This receptor was obtained from an adult who received the MenACWY meningococcal vaccine as a control. The V gene is TRBV28, the J gene TRBJ1-4; the match to TRBD1 covers 7 bases. This chain's CDR3 is CASSPRGRGNEKLFF. In DNA, the CDR3 is TGTGCCAGCAGTCCAAGGGGGCGCGGTAATGAAAAACTGTTTTTT.